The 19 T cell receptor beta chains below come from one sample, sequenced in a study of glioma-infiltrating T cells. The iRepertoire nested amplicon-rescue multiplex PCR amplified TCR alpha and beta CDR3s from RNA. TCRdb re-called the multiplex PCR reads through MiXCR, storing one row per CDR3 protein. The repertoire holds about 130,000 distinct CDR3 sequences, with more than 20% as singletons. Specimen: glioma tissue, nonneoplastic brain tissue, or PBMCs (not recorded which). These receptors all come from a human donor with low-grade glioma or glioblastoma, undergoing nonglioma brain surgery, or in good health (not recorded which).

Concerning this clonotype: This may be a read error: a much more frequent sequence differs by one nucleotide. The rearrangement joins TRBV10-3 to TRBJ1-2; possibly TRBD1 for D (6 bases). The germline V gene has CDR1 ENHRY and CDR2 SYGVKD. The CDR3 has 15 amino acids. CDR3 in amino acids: CAISESNRQGHGCTF. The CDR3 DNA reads TGTGCCATCAGTGAGTCGAATCGGCAGGGGCATGGCTGCACCTTC.

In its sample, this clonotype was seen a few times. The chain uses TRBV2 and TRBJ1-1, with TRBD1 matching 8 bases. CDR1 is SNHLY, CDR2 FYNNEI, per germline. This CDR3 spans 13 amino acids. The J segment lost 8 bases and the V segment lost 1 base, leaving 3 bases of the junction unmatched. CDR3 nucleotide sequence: TGTGCCAGCAGTGAAGGGGACAGGTCCGAAGCTTTCTTT. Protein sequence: CASSEGDRSEAFF.

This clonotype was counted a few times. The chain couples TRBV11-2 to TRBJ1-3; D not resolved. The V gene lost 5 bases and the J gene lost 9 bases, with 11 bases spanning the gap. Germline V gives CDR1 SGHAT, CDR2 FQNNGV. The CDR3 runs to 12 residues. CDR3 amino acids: CASSPIAGTIYF. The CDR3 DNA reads TGTGCCAGCAGCCCCATCGCAGGCACCATATATTTT.

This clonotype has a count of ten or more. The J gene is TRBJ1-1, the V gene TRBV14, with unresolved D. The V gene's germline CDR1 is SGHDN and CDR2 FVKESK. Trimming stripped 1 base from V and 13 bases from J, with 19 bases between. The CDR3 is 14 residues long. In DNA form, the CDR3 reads TGTGCCAGCAGCCAAGTCCGGGATCCGTCTTACGGTTTCTTT. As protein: CASSQVRDPSYGFF.

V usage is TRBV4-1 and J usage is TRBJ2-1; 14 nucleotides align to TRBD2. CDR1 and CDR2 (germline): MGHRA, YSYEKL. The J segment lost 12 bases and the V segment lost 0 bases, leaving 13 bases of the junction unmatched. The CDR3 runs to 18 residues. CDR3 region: CASSQDRGTSGGAHRQFF. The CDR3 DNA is TGCGCCAGCAGCCAAGATCGAGGGACTAGCGGGGGCGCCCATAGGCAGTTCTTC.

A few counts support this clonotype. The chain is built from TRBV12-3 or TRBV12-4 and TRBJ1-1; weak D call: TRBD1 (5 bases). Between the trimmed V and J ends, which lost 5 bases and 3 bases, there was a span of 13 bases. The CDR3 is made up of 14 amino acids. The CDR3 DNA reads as TGTGCCAGCAGTCTCGAGTGGGGGGACACTGAAGCTTTCTTT. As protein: CASSLEWGDTEAFF.

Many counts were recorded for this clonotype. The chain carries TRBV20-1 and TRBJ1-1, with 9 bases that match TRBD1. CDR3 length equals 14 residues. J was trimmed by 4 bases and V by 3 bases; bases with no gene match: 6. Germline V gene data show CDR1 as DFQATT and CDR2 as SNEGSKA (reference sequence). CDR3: CSARMGQGGTEAFF. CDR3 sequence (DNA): TGCAGTGCTAGGATGGGACAGGGAGGCACTGAAGCTTTCTTT.

The CDR3 region is CASSLGREDEQYV. As DNA, the CDR3 is TGCGCCAGCAGCTTGGGACGGGAGGACGAGCAGTACGTC. This chain links TRBV5-1 with TRBJ2-7; 7 positions match TRBD2. The V and J ends lost 0 bases and 5 bases, in that order; junction bases with no gene match: 2. The germline CDR1 and CDR2 sequences are SGHRS and YFSETQ. The CDR3 sequence is 13 residues long.

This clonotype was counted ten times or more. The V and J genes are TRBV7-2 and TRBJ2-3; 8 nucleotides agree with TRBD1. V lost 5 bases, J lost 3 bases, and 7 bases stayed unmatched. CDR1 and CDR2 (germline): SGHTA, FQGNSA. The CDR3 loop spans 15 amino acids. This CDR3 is CASSLDRGGTDTQYF. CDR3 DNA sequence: TGTGCCAGCAGCCTCGACAGGGGCGGTACAGATACGCAGTATTTT. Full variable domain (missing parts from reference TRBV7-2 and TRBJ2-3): GAGVSQSPSNKVTEKGKDVELRCDPISGHTALYWYRQSLGQGLEFLIYFQGNSAPDKSGLPSDRFSAERTGGSVSTLTIQRTQQEDSAVYLCASSLDRGGTDTQYFGPGTRLTVL.

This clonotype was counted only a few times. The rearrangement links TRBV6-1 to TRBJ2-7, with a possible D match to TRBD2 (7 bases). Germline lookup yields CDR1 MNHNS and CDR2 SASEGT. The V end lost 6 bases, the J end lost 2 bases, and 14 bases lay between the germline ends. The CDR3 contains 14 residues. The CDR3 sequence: CASRAGWGPYEQYV. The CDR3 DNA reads TGTGCCAGCAGAGCGGGGTGGGGGCCCTACGAGCAGTACGTC.

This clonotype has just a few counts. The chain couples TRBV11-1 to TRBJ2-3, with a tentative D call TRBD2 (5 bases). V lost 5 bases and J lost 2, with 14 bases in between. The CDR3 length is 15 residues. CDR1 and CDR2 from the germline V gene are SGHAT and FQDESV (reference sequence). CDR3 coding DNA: TGTGCCAGCAGCCGCCGCGGGCTTGACACAGATACGCAGTATTTT. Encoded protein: CASSRRGLDTDTQYF. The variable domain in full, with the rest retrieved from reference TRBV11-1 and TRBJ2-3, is EAEVAQSPRYKITEKSQAVAFWCDPISGHATLYWYRQILGQGPELLVQFQDESVVDDSQLPKDRFSAERLKGVDSTLKIQPAELGDSAMYLCASSRRGLDTDTQYFGPGTRLTVL.

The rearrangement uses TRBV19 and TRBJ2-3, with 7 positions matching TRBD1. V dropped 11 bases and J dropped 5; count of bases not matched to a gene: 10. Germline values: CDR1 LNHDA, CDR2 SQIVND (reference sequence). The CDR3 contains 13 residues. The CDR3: CAGSRGRGDTQYF. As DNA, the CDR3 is TGTGCCGGCTCAAGGGGGCGCGGAGATACGCAGTATTTT.

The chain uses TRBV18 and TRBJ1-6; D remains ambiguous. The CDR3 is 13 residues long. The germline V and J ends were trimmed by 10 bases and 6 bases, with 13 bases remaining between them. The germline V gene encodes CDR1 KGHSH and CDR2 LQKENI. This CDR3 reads CATSVGINSPLHF. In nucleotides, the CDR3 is TGTGCCACCTCCGTGGGGATTAATTCACCCCTCCACTTT.

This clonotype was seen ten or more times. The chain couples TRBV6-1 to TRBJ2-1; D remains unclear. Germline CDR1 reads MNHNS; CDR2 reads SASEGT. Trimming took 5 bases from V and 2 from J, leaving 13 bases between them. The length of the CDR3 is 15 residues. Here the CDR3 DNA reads TGTGCCAGCAGTTCCTTGGCGTCCACCTACAATGAGCAGTTCTTC. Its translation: CASSSLASTYNEQFF.

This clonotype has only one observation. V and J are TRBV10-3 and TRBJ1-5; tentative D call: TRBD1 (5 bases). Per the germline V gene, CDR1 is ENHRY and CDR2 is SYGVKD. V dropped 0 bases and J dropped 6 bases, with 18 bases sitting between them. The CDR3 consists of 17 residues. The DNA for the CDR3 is TGTGCCATCAGTGAGTCGGAGGCCTTCCTTGGGGGTCAGCCCCAGCATTTT. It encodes CAISESEAFLGGQPQHF.

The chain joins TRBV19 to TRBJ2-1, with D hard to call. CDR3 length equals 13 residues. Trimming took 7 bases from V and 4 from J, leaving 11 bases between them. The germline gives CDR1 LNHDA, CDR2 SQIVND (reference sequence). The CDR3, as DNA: TGTGCCAGTACAGAGGATCAGTACAATGAGCAGTTCTTC. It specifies CASTEDQYNEQFF.

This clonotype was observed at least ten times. In DNA, the CDR3 is TGTGCCAGCAGTTTCATACAGCCACTTGAAGCTTTCTTT. As protein: CASSFIQPLEAFF. The chain recombines TRBV28 with TRBJ1-1, with unresolved D. The germline V gene encodes CDR1 MDHEN and CDR2 SYDVKM. CDR3 length equals 13 residues. The ends were cut back, 3 bases at V and 7 bases at J, with 12 bases in the middle. Full variable domain (rest looked up from reference TRBV28 and TRBJ1-1): DVKVTQSSRYLVKRTGEKVFLECVQDMDHENMFWYRQDPGLGLRLIYFSYDVKMKEKGDIPEGYSVSREKKERFSLILESASTNQTSMYLCASSFIQPLEAFFGQGTRLTVV.

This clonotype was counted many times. CDR3 bases: TGTGCCAGCAGTGAATTTCAGACGGCTTTCTTT. This gives the protein CASSEFQTAFF. V gene TRBV6-1 combines with J gene TRBJ1-1, with unresolved D. This CDR3 comprises 11 residues. The germline CDR1 and CDR2 sequences are MNHNS and SASEGT. Trimming took 2 bases from V and 11 from J, leaving 9 bases between them.

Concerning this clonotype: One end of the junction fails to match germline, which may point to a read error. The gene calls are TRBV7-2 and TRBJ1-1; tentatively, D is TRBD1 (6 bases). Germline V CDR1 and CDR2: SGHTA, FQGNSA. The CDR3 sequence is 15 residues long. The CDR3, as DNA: TGTGCCAGCAGCTTAGGATCAGGGGTGAACAGTGAAGCTTTCTTT. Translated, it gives CASSLGSGVNSEAFF.